A selection of T cell receptor beta chains follows, all from one sample in a study of immune evolution from preneoplasia to lung adenocarcinoma. Profiled with immunoSEQ multiplex PCR; TCRdb holds only in-frame clones, not every one. The sample contains 4,500 to 6,500 clones, 75% to 90% of which appear only once. The sample consisted of FFPE invasive lung adenocarcinoma tissue. These receptors were taken from a person between 45 and 75 years old with lung adenocarcinoma. CDR3s include the opening cysteine and the closing phenylalanine or tryptophan. The D gene is left open where the match is weak. Clone size is given for some rows only: seen once, a few or many times, or a class if the clone is expanded.

cdr3_aa: CASSERTSGSTGELFF; cdr3_nt: TGTGCCAGCAGTGAAAGGACTAGCGGTAGCACCGGGGAGCTGTTTTTT; d_call: TRBD2; clone_size: -; j_call: TRBJ2-2; v_call: TRBV25-1
cdr3_aa: CSVQGGELQETQYF; cdr3_nt: TGCAGCGTACAGGGCGGCGAGCTCCAAGAGACCCAGTACTTC; d_call: -; clone_size: once; j_call: TRBJ2-5; v_call: TRBV29-1
cdr3_aa: CAWSPVVGTDTQYF; cdr3_nt: TGTGCCTGGAGCCCCGTCGTGGGCACAGATACGCAGTATTTT; d_call: -; clone_size: -; j_call: TRBJ2-3; v_call: TRBV30
cdr3_aa: CASSQVPGPGNTIYF; cdr3_nt: TGCGCCAGCAGCCAGGTCCCAGGGCCAGGAAACACCATATATTTT; d_call: -; clone_size: -; j_call: TRBJ1-3; v_call: TRBV4-1
cdr3_aa: CASSLSIGTSSVYNEQFF; cdr3_nt: TGTGCCAGCAGCTTATCGATCGGGACGTCGTCTGTCTACAATGAGCAGTTCTTC; d_call: -; clone_size: -; j_call: TRBJ2-1; v_call: TRBV7-9
cdr3_aa: CASSVDGTIETQYF; cdr3_nt: TGTGCCAGCAGCGTAGACGGCACGATAGAGACCCAGTACTTC; d_call: -; clone_size: -; j_call: TRBJ2-5; v_call: TRBV7-9
cdr3_aa: CASSQGGAGAYEQYF; cdr3_nt: TGCGCCAGCAGCCAAGGAGGGGCCGGAGCCTACGAGCAGTACTTC; d_call: -; clone_size: -; j_call: TRBJ2-7; v_call: TRBV4-1
cdr3_aa: CASSSDTSGNTIYF; cdr3_nt: TGCGCCAGCAGCTCAGACACCTCTGGAAACACCATATATTTT; d_call: -; clone_size: -; j_call: TRBJ1-3; v_call: TRBV5-1
cdr3_aa: CATQGQISYEQYF; cdr3_nt: TGTGCCACCCAGGGGCAGATTAGCTACGAGCAGTACTTC; d_call: -; clone_size: -; j_call: TRBJ2-7; v_call: TRBV28
cdr3_aa: CAWVSGRYTGELFF; cdr3_nt: TGTGCCTGGGTGTCCGGGAGGTACACCGGGGAGCTGTTTTTT; d_call: TRBD2; clone_size: once; j_call: TRBJ2-2; v_call: TRBV30
cdr3_aa: CASSRAGPTDTQYF; cdr3_nt: TGTGCCAGCAGCCGAGCGGGACCCACAGATACGCAGTATTTT; d_call: TRBD2; clone_size: -; j_call: TRBJ2-3; v_call: TRBV11-2
cdr3_aa: CASSPSGVGTEAFF; cdr3_nt: TGTGCCAGCTCACCATCCGGGGTAGGGACTGAAGCTTTCTTT; d_call: -; clone_size: once; j_call: TRBJ1-1; v_call: TRBV18
cdr3_aa: CASNSGFRTEQFF; cdr3_nt: TGTGCCAGCAATTCGGGATTTCGAACAGAGCAGTTCTTC; d_call: -; clone_size: once; j_call: TRBJ2-1; v_call: TRBV6-5
cdr3_aa: CASGTSGYYEQYF; cdr3_nt: TGCGCCAGCGGGACTAGCGGATACTACGAGCAGTACTTC; d_call: TRBD2; clone_size: -; j_call: TRBJ2-7; v_call: TRBV5-1
cdr3_aa: CASNAGTSTDTQYF; cdr3_nt: TGTGCCAGCAATGCGGGAACTAGCACAGATACGCAGTATTTT; d_call: -; clone_size: -; j_call: TRBJ2-3; v_call: TRBV6-1
cdr3_aa: CASSLTGGTYEQYF; cdr3_nt: TGTGCCAGCAGCTTAACAGGGGGAACCTACGAGCAGTACTTC; d_call: TRBD1; clone_size: -; j_call: TRBJ2-7; v_call: TRBV11-1
cdr3_aa: CASSFHNEQFF; cdr3_nt: TGTGCCAGCAGCTTCCACAATGAGCAGTTCTTC; d_call: -; clone_size: -; j_call: TRBJ2-1; v_call: TRBV7-9
cdr3_aa: CASSRTASSSTDTQYF; cdr3_nt: TGTGCCAGCAGCCGGACAGCCTCGTCTAGCACAGATACGCAGTATTTT; d_call: -; clone_size: -; j_call: TRBJ2-3; v_call: TRBV11-1
cdr3_aa: CASSPEGKRTYEQYF; cdr3_nt: TGCGCCAGCAGCCCCGAGGGGAAACGGACCTACGAGCAGTACTTC; d_call: -; clone_size: once; j_call: TRBJ2-7; v_call: TRBV5-1
cdr3_aa: CASSLSAPAGEAFF; cdr3_nt: TGTGCCAGCAGCTTATCGGCGCCGGCCGGAGAAGCTTTCTTT; d_call: -; clone_size: -; j_call: TRBJ1-1; v_call: TRBV7-9
cdr3_aa: CSARDQRTQYF; cdr3_nt: TGCAGTGCTAGAGATCAACGTACGCAGTATTTT; d_call: -; clone_size: -; j_call: TRBJ2-3; v_call: TRBV20-1
cdr3_aa: CASSRLGTGGTDTQYF; cdr3_nt: TGTGCCAGCAGTCGGCTCGGGACAGGGGGAACAGATACGCAGTATTTT; d_call: TRBD1; clone_size: -; j_call: TRBJ2-3; v_call: TRBV28
cdr3_aa: CASSPSWANVLTF; cdr3_nt: TGTGCCAGCAGCCCTTCGTGGGCCAACGTCCTGACTTTC; d_call: -; clone_size: -; j_call: TRBJ2-6; v_call: TRBV9
cdr3_aa: CASSSGLSGSGANVLTF; cdr3_nt: TGTGCCAGCAGTTCGGGACTATCGGGCTCTGGGGCCAACGTCCTGACTTTC; d_call: TRBD2; clone_size: -; j_call: TRBJ2-6; v_call: TRBV7-3
cdr3_aa: CASSFTVRRGTGELFF; cdr3_nt: TGTGCCAGCAGCTTCACGGTGAGGCGGGGCACCGGGGAGCTGTTTTTT; d_call: -; clone_size: -; j_call: TRBJ2-2; v_call: TRBV7-2
cdr3_aa: CSDAEREGHTDTQYF; cdr3_nt: TGCAGCGACGCCGAGCGGGAGGGCCACACAGATACGCAGTATTTT; d_call: TRBD2; clone_size: -; j_call: TRBJ2-3; v_call: TRBV29-1
cdr3_aa: CASSLEMNHIYF; cdr3_nt: TGTGCCAGCAGCTTAGAAATGAATCACATATATTTT; d_call: -; clone_size: once; j_call: TRBJ1-3; v_call: TRBV11-3
cdr3_aa: CASSPSGQSTDTQYF; cdr3_nt: TGTGCCAGCAGCCCTAGCGGGCAGAGCACAGATACGCAGTATTTT; d_call: TRBD2; clone_size: -; j_call: TRBJ2-3; v_call: TRBV7-3
cdr3_aa: CASSQAGVTGELFF; cdr3_nt: TGCGCCAGCAGCCAAGCGGGAGTAACCGGGGAGCTGTTTTTT; d_call: -; clone_size: -; j_call: TRBJ2-2; v_call: TRBV4-1
cdr3_aa: CASSSLSGRDSGELFF; cdr3_nt: TGCGCCAGCAGCTCGCTAAGCGGGAGGGACTCCGGGGAGCTGTTTTTT; d_call: TRBD2; clone_size: -; j_call: TRBJ2-2; v_call: TRBV5-1
cdr3_aa: CATEKGSGNNEQFF; cdr3_nt: TGTGCCACCGAAAAGGGTAGCGGAAACAATGAGCAGTTCTTC; d_call: -; clone_size: once; j_call: TRBJ2-1; v_call: TRBV6-1
cdr3_aa: CASSEFSSGSYEQFF; cdr3_nt: TGCGCCAGCAGTGAGTTTTCTAGCGGGAGCTATGAGCAGTTCTTC; d_call: TRBD2; clone_size: -; j_call: TRBJ2-1; v_call: TRBV10-1
cdr3_aa: CSVGGVDEQFF; cdr3_nt: TGCAGCGTTGGGGGGGTGGATGAGCAGTTCTTC; d_call: -; clone_size: -; j_call: TRBJ2-1; v_call: TRBV29-1
cdr3_aa: CASSESGQGIQPQHF; cdr3_nt: TGCGCCAGCAGTGAGTCCGGACAGGGTATTCAGCCCCAGCATTTT; d_call: TRBD1; clone_size: -; j_call: TRBJ1-5; v_call: TRBV10-2
cdr3_aa: CASSPGGGSNYGYTF; cdr3_nt: TGTGCCAGCAGCCCGGGGGGGGGCTCTAACTATGGCTACACCTTC; d_call: -; clone_size: -; j_call: TRBJ1-2; v_call: TRBV7-2
cdr3_aa: CASSSLRGGYSGNTIYF; cdr3_nt: TGTGCCAGCAGTTCCCTTAGGGGGGGCTACTCTGGAAACACCATATATTTT; d_call: -; clone_size: -; j_call: TRBJ1-3; v_call: TRBV27
cdr3_aa: CASSLSGFGQPQHF; cdr3_nt: TGTGCCAGCAGTTTATCAGGGTTTGGGCAGCCCCAGCATTTT; d_call: -; clone_size: once; j_call: TRBJ1-5; v_call: TRBV6-5
cdr3_aa: CASSVRLAAYNEQFF; cdr3_nt: TGTGCCAGCAGCGTTCGACTAGCGGCCTACAATGAGCAGTTCTTC; d_call: TRBD2; clone_size: -; j_call: TRBJ2-1; v_call: TRBV9
cdr3_aa: CASNGGRAYEQYF; cdr3_nt: TGTGCCAGCAACGGTGGGAGGGCCTACGAGCAGTACTTC; d_call: TRBD2; clone_size: -; j_call: TRBJ2-7; v_call: TRBV28
cdr3_aa: CASCSILAGPSYEQYF; cdr3_nt: TGTGCCAGTTGTTCCATACTAGCGGGCCCGTCCTACGAGCAGTACTTC; d_call: TRBD2; clone_size: few; j_call: TRBJ2-7; v_call: TRBV7-9
cdr3_aa: CASSLEASVQPQHF; cdr3_nt: TGCGCCAGCAGCTTGGAGGCTTCGGTTCAGCCCCAGCATTTT; d_call: -; clone_size: -; j_call: TRBJ1-5; v_call: TRBV5-1
cdr3_aa: CASSKGDLVGVTYNEQFF; cdr3_nt: TGCGCCAGCAGCAAGGGGGATCTCGTGGGGGTTACCTACAATGAGCAGTTCTTC; d_call: -; clone_size: few; j_call: TRBJ2-1; v_call: TRBV5-1
cdr3_aa: CASSADYYEQFF; cdr3_nt: TGTGCCAGCAGCGCAGACTATTATGAGCAGTTCTTC; d_call: -; clone_size: -; j_call: TRBJ2-1; v_call: TRBV7-9
cdr3_aa: CASSSGADEKLFF; cdr3_nt: TGTGCCAGCAGTTCGGGAGCCGATGAAAAACTGTTTTTT; d_call: -; clone_size: once; j_call: TRBJ1-4; v_call: TRBV27
cdr3_aa: CASRAASGSVYEQYF; cdr3_nt: TGTGCCAGCAGAGCGGCGAGCGGGAGCGTCTACGAGCAGTACTTC; d_call: TRBD2; clone_size: -; j_call: TRBJ2-7; v_call: TRBV6-1
cdr3_aa: CASSPRGEEIRYTQYF; cdr3_nt: TGTGCCAGCAGTCCGAGGGGGGAGGAAATAAGGTATACGCAGTATTTT; d_call: -; clone_size: -; j_call: TRBJ2-3; v_call: TRBV28
cdr3_aa: CAWSDERNTGELFF; cdr3_nt: TGTGCCTGGAGTGATGAACGGAACACCGGGGAGCTGTTTTTT; d_call: -; clone_size: -; j_call: TRBJ2-2; v_call: TRBV30
cdr3_aa: CASSQEGGYQETQYF; cdr3_nt: TGCGCCAGCAGCCAAGAGGGGGGGTACCAAGAGACCCAGTACTTC; d_call: TRBD2; clone_size: -; j_call: TRBJ2-5; v_call: TRBV4-1